This T cell receptor (beta chain) was sequenced during a study of shared clonotypes between healthy human individuals (dated by TCRdb to the early 2020s). About the study as a whole: The cohort included a few men and a couple of women between 18 and 49 years of age. To estimate repertoire size and how much clonotypes are shared between individuals, the study performed deep sequencing of blood TCR repertoires from five healthy adults. For each donor, three plates each were used for CD4 naive and CD4 memory, two plates were used for CD8 naive, and one plate was used for CD8 memory. Each donor's leukapheresis produced roughly between roughly 0.9 and 8.9 billion PBMCs. To increase sequencing depth and limit assay-specific biases, different laboratories used diverse techniques to prepare libraries and sequence TCR repertoires. What the work shows at the level of the full study, not this receptor alone: Pairwise subsampling indicated that sequencing depth was expected to affect the degree of clonotype sharing among donors. Clonotypes shared by all four sorted-subset donors showed higher generation probabilities than non-shared clonotypes. Sampling was limited to blood, and TCR repertoires in tissue likely differ from TCR repertoires in blood. The genetic and exposure-history diversity represented was limited by the small number of donors. Sharing across several donors was observed for approximately 5% of naive CD4, around 3.5% of naive CD8, about 2.3% of memory CD4, and approximately 0.41% of memory CD8 clonotypes. Naive subsets generally had larger estimated clonotype richness than memory subsets. Even with the large sequencing depth, rarefaction of the sorted-subset datasets indicated that sequencing was incomplete.

Healthy HIV-negative adults with no recently reported acute infections or vaccinations were included as donors. Only Caucasian adults living in Nashville, Tennessee, USA were represented among the donors. CD4+ T cells were enriched by magnetic negative selection, after which naive cells were positively selected on CD45RA and the negative fraction was taken as the memory subset. Blood was obtained by leukapheresis, after which PBMCs were separated by Ficoll-Histopaque density gradient centrifugation and cryopreserved in liquid nitrogen vapor phase. Analytical flow cytometry was used to check the purity and quantity of every magnetically sorted T cell population. Genomic DNA was isolated from every sorted fraction and measured by UV absorbance on a Nanodrop 2000c. V gives up 4 bases and J gives up 1 base, and the segment between their germline ends measures 11 bases. Taken from the germline V gene, the CDR1 and CDR2 loops are SGHRS and YFSETQ. The CDR3 numbers 14 residues from cysteine through phenylalanine. The sequence is cut down to CDR3 DNA, 42 bases in frame from base 1.

Remarks on this clone: Which antigen it targets is not known. No per-base quality is available; no much larger clone lies one base away.

Using the deep immunoSEQ assay, multiplex PCR amplified TCR CDR3 regions from genomic DNA. For each cell subset, the extracted genomic DNA was distributed evenly across all wells of several immunoSEQ 96-well plates, and each plate served as one replicate. For sorted subsets, around 0.2 ug of genomic DNA, equivalent to roughly 30,000 T cell genomes, went into each replicate PCR. The purified libraries were quantified using a Qubit 3.0 fluorometer, sized with a Bioanalyzer 2100, and then quantified again using the KAPA Library Quantification kit. Every immunoSEQ 96-well plate was sequenced on a separate single-read 150-cycle Illumina NextSeq 550 flow cell. As for how the authors treated the data: Because only junctional sequences without quality scores were contained in the immunoSEQ output, filtering matching that applied to full-length reads could not be performed. Sequences were annotated with PyIR, a Python wrapper for IgBLAST v1.9, and V/J genes and CDR3 were assigned using IMGT germline references. Reads were removed for weak V/J assignments (E-value above 1e-6), missing CDR3, stop codons, out-of-frame junctions, or ambiguous translated residues. V3J clonotypes were defined by identical inferred V gene, J gene, and CDR3 amino acid sequence. The percentage overlap between two repertoires was calculated by dividing the number of shared unique clonotypes by the size of the smaller repertoire. Repertoire richness was assessed with RTK rarefaction, the Chao1 estimator, and Recon v2.1 estimates of unobserved clonotypes. Generation probabilities were computed with OLGA for all TCRbeta clonotypes obtained by the gDNA method from several donors. The source is immuneACCESS, and TCRdb retained only in-frame sequences with V and J called. Part of the clones is not carried over; for the studies checked, unresolved V genes explain less than half of this, and the remainder is unexplained. The V and J calls and clone size are taken from that table; D and trimming were inferred from the DNA. Present in this sample are roughly 2.4 million clones, approximately 94% of which were seen just once. The top ten clonotypes cover more than 0.1% of the sample.

The receptor chain draws on TRBV5-1 and TRBJ1-1; the D gene assignment is ambiguous. The receptor was derived from a man in his late teens or twenties in good health. The sample was naive CD4+ T cells sorted from blood. The label giving this sample's cell subset or site can be read as: CD45RA+ positively selected. The bases read TGCGCCAGCAGCAGGAGCACGGGGAACACTGAAGCTTTCTTT. Translated, this gives CASSRSTGNTEAFF.